The clone carrying this TCR beta chain was recorded many times. TCR beta cDNA was made from 450 to 500 ng total RNA with a constant-region primer. Three nested multiplex PCR rounds, a slightly modified ARM-PCR method, built the TCR beta libraries. Forward primers for TRBV1-TRBV30 and a C-beta reverse primer served the first two PCR rounds, at roughly 10 cycles each. TCRdb re-analysed the multiplex PCR reads in MiXCR, keeping a single row per CDR3 protein. The table includes approximately 42,000 distinct CDR3 sequences, 60% to 80% detected once. Co-extraction yielded RNA and DNA from around 20-30 mg of unsorted bulk tissue. With 3 bases removed from V and 6 bases from J, the gap between germline ends came to 10 bases. The length of the CDR3 is 13 residues. The germline CDR1 and CDR2 sequences are SGHTS and YDEGEE. The sample comes from a study of tumor-infiltrating lymphocytes in primary liver carcinoma. Study-wide background: Ages ranged from 30 to 69, with HCC or mixed HCC-cholangiocarcinoma.

Source material: tumor-adjacent normal liver tissue. This receptor was identified in a woman aged 25 to 45 with primary liver carcinoma and hepatitis B virus infection. The rearrangement joins TRBV5-8 to TRBJ2-1; unclear D gene. CDR3 region: CASSSRPTNEQFF. The DNA of the CDR3 is TGTGCCAGCAGCTCCCGACCAACCAATGAGCAGTTCTTC.